This TCR beta chain was observed in a study of T cell changes during pregnancy in multiple sclerosis. Deletions cut 7 bases from V and 1 base from J, with 14 bases between. Germline V gene lookup returns CDR1 SGDLS and CDR2 YYNGEE. The CDR3 covers 14 residues. This table comes from immunoSEQ multiplex PCR, and its TCRdb copy is limited to in-frame clones, with some not included. This sample has 33,000 or so clones; about 89% occur once, and the top ten carry over 8.5%. Sample: CD8+ T cells from peripheral blood mononuclear cells, taken in the third trimester of pregnancy. The chain has TRBV9 and TRBJ1-1; TRBD1 is a possible D gene (6 bases). The sequence derives from a female donor with multiple sclerosis, enrolled in a pregnancy study. The CDR3 region is CASGDNPENTEAFF. The DNA of the CDR3 is TGTGCCAGCGGGGACAACCCCGAGAACACTGAAGCTTTCTTT.